The 30 T cell receptor beta chains in this list originate from one sample, sequenced in a study of T cell repertoires in cytomegalovirus infection. TCRdb recomputed calls from the reads with MiXCR, one row per CDR3 protein. Of 250,000 to 300,000 distinct CDR3 sequences listed, 9.1% are singletons. The sequencing input was PBMCs. These receptors originate from a human donor in good health (CMV status not recorded). Some clones in this sample may be carry-over from other donors' samples.

The chain combines TRBV19 with TRBJ2-3, with 8 bases matching TRBD2. V lost 7 bases to trimming and J lost 5 bases; unmatched junction nucleotides: 11. Germline lookup yields CDR1 LNHDA and CDR2 SQIVND (reference sequence). The CDR3 sequence is 15 residues long. The CDR3 loop reads CASTPNLAGQDTQYF. CDR3 DNA: TGTGCCAGTACCCCTAATTTAGCGGGACAAGATACGCAGTATTTT.

The V call is TRBV2, the J call TRBJ2-7; 8 bases are a match to TRBD2. The CDR3 sequence is 15 residues long. Germline-derived CDR1 and CDR2 are SNHLY and FYNNEI. Trimming took 4 bases from V and 0 from J; bases not matched to a gene: 5. The CDR3 spells CASSANGRASYEQYF. The CDR3 DNA follows: TGTGCCAGCAGTGCTAACGGGAGGGCCTCCTACGAGCAGTACTTC.

There are many counts of this clonotype. This chain uses TRBV11-2 with TRBJ1-1; D not certain. The length of the CDR3 is 16 residues. Germline lookup yields CDR1 SGHAT and CDR2 FQNNGV. V lost 0 bases to trimming and J lost 0 bases, with 11 bases between them. The CDR3 region has the DNA TGTGCCAGCAGCTTAGAGTTCGGGAGGATGAACACTGAAGCTTTCTTT. Residues: CASSLEFGRMNTEAFF. Full variable domain (rest looked up from reference TRBV11-2 and TRBJ1-1): EAGVAQSPRYKIIEKRQSVAFWCNPISGHATLYWYQQILGQGPKLLIQFQNNGVVDDSQLPKDRFSAERLKGVDSTLKIQPAKLEDSAVYLCASSLEFGRMNTEAFFGQGTRLTVV.

The rearrangement joins TRBV6-2 or TRBV6-3 to TRBJ2-7; 7 bases align to TRBD1. The CDR3 extends over 17 amino acids. Trimming removed 2 bases from V and 5 bases from J; junction bases left unmatched: 15. Germline V lookup: CDR1 MNHEY, CDR2 SVGEGT. The DNA of the CDR3 is TGTGCCAGCAGTTACCATCTATGGACAGGCACAAGGGACGAGCAGTACTTC. It translates to CASSYHLWTGTRDEQYF.

This clonotype has a count of ten or more. The J gene is TRBJ2-5, the V gene TRBV7-8; D is unresolved. The V end was cut by 1 base, the J end by 4 bases, with 13 bases between. The length of the CDR3 is 15 residues. Germline V gives CDR1 SGHVS, CDR2 FQNEAQ. CDR3 nucleotides: TGTGCCAGCAGCTTAGTCCCCCTAGATGGAGAGACCCAGTACTTC. This translates into CASSLVPLDGETQYF.

V gene TRBV7-9 combines with J gene TRBJ1-1; D is ambiguous. V was cut by 3 bases and J by 4 bases, with 12 bases left in between. This CDR3 is 14 amino acids long. Germline loops: CDR1 SEHNR, CDR2 FQNEAQ (reference sequence). In DNA form, the CDR3 reads TGTGCCAGCAGCTTCTCGCCGCCGGGCACTGAAGCTTTCTTT. Amino acid sequence: CASSFSPPGTEAFF. Combining the CDR3 with reference TRBV7-9 and TRBJ1-1 gives the whole variable domain DTGVSQNPRHKITKRGQNVTFRCDPISEHNRLYWYRQTLGQGPEFLTYFQNEAQLEKSRLLSDRFSAERPKGSFSTLEIQRTEQGDSAMYLCASSFSPPGTEAFFGQGTRLTVV.

This clonotype has just a few counts. J is TRBJ1-1 and V is TRBV6-6, with no clear D. V lost 5 bases and J 2 bases, leaving 6 bases between the germline ends. Germline V gene lookup returns CDR1 MNHNY and CDR2 SVGAGI (reference sequence). There are 12 residues in the CDR3. The CDR3 reads CASSHRNTEAFF. CDR3 bases: TGTGCCAGCAGTCACCGAAACACTGAAGCTTTCTTT.

At least ten counts were recorded for this clonotype. V is TRBV28 and J is TRBJ2-7, with a possible D match to TRBD1 (7 bases). V lost 9 bases and J 5 bases, leaving 20 bases between the germline ends. CDR3 length equals 14 residues. CDR1 MDHEN and CDR2 SYDVKM come from the germline V gene. The DNA of the CDR3 is TGTGCCAGTACTGAGCTACAGGGGACTCACGAGCAGTACTTC. As protein: CASTELQGTHEQYF. Based on the CDR3 plus reference TRBV28 and TRBJ2-7, the full variable domain is DVKVTQSSRYLVKRTGEKVFLECVQDMDHENMFWYRQDPGLGLRLIYFSYDVKMKEKGDIPEGYSVSREKKERFSLILESASTNQTSMYLCASTELQGTHEQYFGPGTRLTVT.

This clonotype was found a few times. V gene TRBV7-9 combines with J gene TRBJ1-1; 9 nucleotides line up with TRBD1. CDR1 and CDR2 from the germline V gene are SEHNR and FQNEAQ (reference sequence). This CDR3 is built from 17 residues. V was pared by 4 bases and J by 0 bases, with 9 bases of the junction left unmatched. CDR3 in amino acids: CASSSTVGTGLNTEAFF. The CDR3 region has the DNA TGTGCCAGCAGCTCCACGGTGGGGACAGGGTTGAACACTGAAGCTTTCTTT.

The chain employs TRBV28 and TRBJ2-1; D uncertain. The CDR3 has 14 amino acids. Deletions cut 8 bases from V and 3 bases from J, with 14 bases between. Germline CDR1 is MDHEN and CDR2 is SYDVKM. The CDR3 coding sequence is TGTGCCAGCGATGAAAGTCGCTACTACAATGAGCAGTTCTTC. Translating gives CASDESRYYNEQFF.

This clonotype has ten or more counts. The chain links TRBV7-8 to TRBJ2-2; D remains ambiguous. The V gene's germline CDR1 is SGHVS and CDR2 FQNEAQ. Trimming stripped 5 bases from V and 4 bases from J, with 8 bases between. This CDR3 spans 13 amino acids. This CDR3 reads CASSPLGTGELFF. In nucleotides, the CDR3 is TGTGCCAGCAGCCCGCTGGGCACCGGGGAGCTGTTTTTT.

This clonotype was counted between two and nine times. The chain has TRBV7-2 and TRBJ2-5; 7 bases line up with TRBD2. The germline CDR1 and CDR2 sequences are SGHTA and FQGNSA. The trim removed 6 bases at V and 2 bases at J, leaving 6 bases unmatched. This CDR3 has 14 amino acids. The chain's CDR3 is CASSWRGRQETQYF. DNA of the CDR3: TGTGCCAGCAGTTGGCGGGGGAGACAAGAGACCCAGTACTTC.

This clonotype was observed at least ten times. This chain joins TRBV20-1 and TRBJ2-1, with a tentative D call TRBD1 (5 bases). The length of the CDR3 is 14 residues. Germline V gene data show CDR1 as DFQATT and CDR2 as SNEGSKA (reference sequence). V was shortened by 2 bases and J by 6 bases, with 14 bases between the two germline ends. The CDR3 here is CSARKAGYGNEQFF. CDR3 in DNA: TGCAGTGCTAGAAAGGCAGGGTACGGCAATGAGCAGTTCTTC.

This clonotype was counted at least ten times. The chain combines TRBV7-2 with TRBJ1-1, with 9 bases matching TRBD1. The CDR3 is made up of 12 amino acids. Germline V gene lookup returns CDR1 SGHTA and CDR2 FQGNSA. V gave up 3 bases and J gave up 11 bases; unmatched junction bases: 4. CDR3 sequence: CASSFLQGAAFF. CDR3 nucleotide sequence: TGTGCCAGCAGCTTCCTACAGGGGGCTGCTTTCTTT.

This clonotype showed up just a few times. The chain uses TRBV11-2 and TRBJ1-5; no definite D call. Germline CDR1 reads SGHAT; CDR2 reads FQNNGV. The CDR3 has 13 amino acids. Trimming removed 1 base from V and 7 bases from J, with 8 bases in between. The CDR3 region has the DNA TGTGCCAGCAGCTTAGGGGAGGGCCAGCCCCAGCATTTT. The encoded protein is CASSLGEGQPQHF.

Ten or more counts support this clonotype. The chain is built from TRBV7-2 and TRBJ1-1; D might be TRBD1 (6 bases). Germline CDR1 is SGHTA and CDR2 is FQGNSA. The CDR3 has 14 amino acids. V dropped 4 bases and J dropped 4 bases, with 13 bases sitting between them. CDR3 sequence (DNA): TGTGCCAGCAGCTCCCTAGGGGGGCTCACTGAAGCTTTCTTT. Encoded protein: CASSSLGGLTEAFF.

This clonotype was recorded many times. The J gene is TRBJ1-1, the V gene TRBV7-2; no reliable D call. Per the germline V gene, CDR1 is SGHTA and CDR2 is FQGNSA. This CDR3 has 15 residues. Trimming took 4 bases from V and 7 from J, leaving 19 bases between them. The CDR3 region is CASSSSEPGEDEAFF. DNA of the CDR3: TGTGCCAGCAGCTCCTCTGAGCCCGGAGAGGATGAAGCTTTCTTT.

This clonotype was observed at least ten times. The chain is built from TRBV7-8 and TRBJ1-1; TRBD1 might be the D (5 bases). The V gene lost 3 bases and the J gene lost 1 base, with 9 bases spanning the gap. This CDR3 is 14 amino acids long. Per germline, CDR1 SGHVS and CDR2 FQNEAQ. CDR3 nucleotide sequence: TGTGCCAGCAGCTTCGGACAAACGAACACTGAAGCTTTCTTT. Encoded protein: CASSFGQTNTEAFF.

This clonotype was observed at least ten times. This chain connects TRBV7-2 to TRBJ1-1; TRBD1 matches 7 bases. Germline lookup yields CDR1 SGHTA and CDR2 FQGNSA. The CDR3 loop spans 15 amino acids. Losses at the gene ends were 5 bases for V and 5 bases for J; bases not matched to a gene: 11. The CDR3 protein is CASSHAGGKQTEAFF. CDR3 DNA sequence: TGTGCCAGCAGCCATGCAGGGGGAAAACAAACTGAAGCTTTCTTT.

Ten or more counts support this clonotype. The chain combines TRBV7-8 with TRBJ2-5; D remains unclear. CDR3 length equals 13 residues. Germline CDR1 SGHVS, CDR2 FQNEAQ. Trimming pared 0 bases from V and 5 bases from J, leaving 7 bases between. The CDR3 spells CASSLARRETQYF. CDR3 in DNA: TGTGCCAGCAGCTTAGCCCGACGGGAGACCCAGTACTTC.

This clonotype appeared many times. The chain couples TRBV15 to TRBJ1-1, with TRBD1 as a possible D gene (5 bases). V gave up 3 bases and J gave up 0 bases, with 20 bases separating them. The CDR3 covers 18 residues. Germline V lookup: CDR1 LNHNV, CDR2 YYDKDF (reference sequence). CDR3 loop: CATSSPPGIGDVNTEAFF. The CDR3 DNA is TGTGCCACCAGCAGCCCCCCGGGGATCGGGGACGTGAACACTGAAGCTTTCTTT. The whole variable domain, filled in from reference TRBV15 and TRBJ1-1, reads DAMVIQNPRYQVTQFGKPVTLSCSQTLNHNVMYWYQQKSSQAPKLLFHYYDKDFNNEADTPDNFQSRRPNTSFCFLDIRSPGLGDTAMYLCATSSPPGIGDVNTEAFFGQGTRLTVV.

This clonotype came up many times. The CDR3 DNA reads as TGTGCCAGCAGCAGCAGGGGGCTGGATAATGAAAAACTGTTTTTT. Translating gives CASSSRGLDNEKLFF. The chain links TRBV7-2 to TRBJ1-4, with 8 positions matching TRBD1. With V trimmed by 5 bases and J by 4 bases, 6 bases remained unmatched. Germline CDR1 reads SGHTA; CDR2 reads FQGNSA. The CDR3 is 15 amino acids.

This clonotype occurred many times. CDR3 sequence reads: CASSSPRSSGANVLTF. The CDR3 DNA follows: TGTGCCAGCAGTTCCCCCCGGTCTTCCGGGGCCAACGTCCTGACTTTC. This chain links TRBV12-3 or TRBV12-4 with TRBJ2-6; D ambiguous. The CDR3 runs to 16 residues. The V end was cut by 4 bases, the J end by 4 bases, with 14 bases between.

This clonotype was detected only a few times. This chain uses TRBV7-2 with TRBJ1-2; D is perhaps TRBD1 (5 bases). This CDR3 has 15 amino acids. From germline, CDR1 is SGHTA and CDR2 FQGNSA. V lost 1 base and J 6 bases, leaving 15 bases between the germline ends. The CDR3 DNA is TGTGCCAGCAGCTTAGGGAAGGGGATCTATCATGGCTACACCTTC. Amino acid sequence: CASSLGKGIYHGYTF.

The V gene is TRBV20-1, the J gene TRBJ1-1; D uncertain. Germline loops: CDR1 DFQATT, CDR2 SNEGSKA (reference sequence). Trimming shortened V by 1 base and J by 1 base, and 7 bases separated the two germline ends. The CDR3 extends over 13 amino acids. CDR3 loop: CSARGLGNTEAFF. For the CDR3, the DNA is TGCAGTGCTAGAGGGTTGGGGAACACTGAAGCTTTCTTT.

The chain uses TRBV28 and TRBJ1-1; D is undetermined. The CDR3 is made up of 12 amino acids. Germline CDR1 reads MDHEN; CDR2 reads SYDVKM. The V and J ends lost 7 bases and 4 bases respectively, with 10 bases between them. DNA of the CDR3: TGTGCCAGCAACTGGTGGGGCACTGAAGCTTTCTTT. It encodes CASNWWGTEAFF.

This clonotype was recorded many times. The chain couples TRBV7-2 to TRBJ1-1; 9 nucleotides match TRBD1. With V trimmed by 5 bases and J by 4 bases, 20 bases remained unmatched. Germline lookup yields CDR1 SGHTA and CDR2 FQGNSA. The CDR3 length is 19 residues. CDR3 sequence: CASSGTGSALSGVRTEAFF. CDR3 bases: TGTGCCAGCAGCGGGACAGGGAGTGCGCTGAGTGGGGTGCGCACTGAAGCTTTCTTT.

This clonotype was seen more than once but under ten times. The CDR3 region is CASTSITLNTEAFF. The CDR3 DNA is TGTGCCAGCACCTCAATAACACTGAACACTGAAGCTTTCTTT. The chain employs TRBV6-2 or TRBV6-3 and TRBJ1-1; no clear D. Germline values: CDR1 MNHEY, CDR2 SVGEGT. The CDR3 has 14 residues. Between the trimmed V and J ends, which lost 7 bases and 0 bases, there was a span of 12 bases.

This clonotype was seen many times. The chain joins TRBV30 to TRBJ1-1; 8 positions agree with TRBD1. CDR3 size: 16 residues. CDR1 and CDR2 from the germline V gene are GTSNPN and SVGIG (reference sequence). The J segment lost 1 base and the V segment lost 7 bases, leaving 14 bases of the junction unmatched. The CDR3 region is CALHLADRAPNTEAFF. In DNA, the CDR3 is TGTGCCTTGCATTTGGCGGACAGGGCCCCGAACACTGAAGCTTTCTTT.

At least ten counts were recorded for this clonotype. This chain uses TRBV7-2 with TRBJ1-5, with 9 positions matching TRBD1. The CDR3 sequence is 15 residues long. Germline V lookup: CDR1 SGHTA, CDR2 FQGNSA. Trimming at V came to 5 bases and at J to 3 bases, leaving 5 bases not matched to a gene. CDR3 sequence (DNA): TGTGCCAGCAGCAGGGACAGGGCAAACAATCAGCCCCAGCATTTT. Translating it yields CASSRDRANNQPQHF.